This T cell receptor (beta chain) stems from a study of Ad26.COV2.S vaccination and SARS-CoV-2 variants. Profiled with immunoSEQ multiplex PCR; TCRdb holds only in-frame clones, not every one. The table includes a few hundred thousand clones, over 75% detected once. Germline lookup yields CDR1 SGHTS and CDR2 YDEGEE. This CDR3 is 14 amino acids long. The V gene end was trimmed by 6 bases and the J gene end by 7 bases; junction bases not matched to a gene: 10. Treatment of the sample: around 19 received Ad26.COV2.S at low or high dose, single or two shots; 5 received placebo; per-sample allocation not given. Sample collection was performed on day 63 after the first vaccine or placebo injection. Study results and caveats: The TCR breadth and depth analyses may have produced an underestimate of total T cell responses. Vaccine and placebo recipients had comparable breadth of non-spike TCRs.

Comment on this clone: No antigen is known for it.

Sequenced material: peripheral blood, taken in a trial of Ad26.COV2.S vaccine versus placebo. The source is a person between 18 and 65 years old who received the Ad26.COV2.S COVID-19 vaccine or a placebo. V and J are TRBV5-8 and TRBJ1-1; TRBD1 agrees at 9 bases. The CDR3 reads CASTLIRDRDEAFF. CDR3 DNA: TGTGCCAGCACCCTTATACGGGACAGGGATGAAGCTTTCTTT.